A single sample is the source of the 29 T cell receptor beta chains below, sequenced in a study of blood T cell repertoires in COVID-19. Data came from immunoSEQ multiplex PCR; TCRdb stores just in-frame clones and leaves some out. The data contain 150,000 to 180,000 clones, about 86% of them singletons. The sequencing sample was made of peripheral blood. The receptors come from a woman aged 55-75 years with acute or convalescent COVID-19.

The V call is TRBV11-2, the J call TRBJ1-2; 8 nucleotides line up with TRBD1. Per germline, CDR1 SGHAT and CDR2 FQNNGV. After removal of 4 bases from V and 6 bases from J, the junction contained 7 bases not matched to a gene. CDR3 length: 14 amino acids. CDR3 residues: CASSSRQGRDGYTF. For the CDR3, the DNA is TGTGCCAGCAGCTCCCGACAGGGGCGAGATGGCTACACCTTC.

This clone was seen at least ten times. This sequence joins TRBV6-5 and TRBJ2-2, with D possibly being TRBD2 (5 bases). The germline gives CDR1 MNHEY, CDR2 SVGAGI. The length of the CDR3 is 14 residues. The germline V and J ends were trimmed by 6 bases and 4 bases, with 12 bases remaining between them. CDR3 bases: TGTGCCAGCAGCAGCGGCGAGATCACCGGGGAGCTGTTTTTT. Translation: CASSSGEITGELFF.

Only one count was recorded for this clone. The CDR3 coding sequence is TGTGCCAGTAGTACCGGCGGCGGGACAGGGTACGAAAAACTGTTTTTT. It yields the protein CASSTGGGTGYEKLFF. The V call is TRBV19, the J call TRBJ1-4, with 9 bases lining up with TRBD1. This CDR3 spans 16 amino acids. CDR1 is LNHDA, CDR2 SQIVND, per germline (reference sequence). The trim removed 4 bases at V and 8 bases at J, leaving 11 bases unmatched.

The rearrangement uses TRBV6-5 and TRBJ2-2; D is unclear. V shed 6 bases and J shed 1 base, with 3 bases lying between them. The CDR3 covers 12 residues. CDR1 and CDR2 from the germline V gene are MNHEY and SVGAGI. CDR3 DNA: TGTGCCAGCAGCAAGAACACCGGGGAGCTGTTTTTT. Its translation: CASSKNTGELFF.

The rearrangement links TRBV5-1 to TRBJ2-1; 8 bases line up with TRBD1. Looked up from germline, CDR1 is SGHRS and CDR2 is YFSETQ. The V and J ends lost 3 bases and 6 bases, in that order; junction bases with no gene match: 11. The CDR3 loop spans 16 amino acids. The CDR3 nucleotides read TGCGCCAGCAGCTCAAGACAGGGGAGGAAGCGCAATGAGCAGTTCTTC. Encoded protein: CASSSRQGRKRNEQFF.

V is TRBV6-2 or TRBV6-3 and J is TRBJ1-1; the D gene is possibly TRBD1 (5 bases). Between the trimmed V and J ends, which lost 3 bases and 10 bases, there was a span of 15 bases. The CDR3 extends over 13 amino acids. The germline gives CDR1 MNHEY, CDR2 SVGEGT. This CDR3 is CASSYLVGALAFF. CDR3 in DNA: TGTGCCAGCAGTTATCTGGTAGGGGCGCTAGCTTTCTTT.

The chain employs TRBV18 and TRBJ2-1; D not certain. From germline, CDR1 is KGHSH and CDR2 LQKENI. With 2 bases removed from V and 0 bases from J, the gap between germline ends came to 8 bases. CDR3 size: 15 residues. The CDR3 DNA follows: TGTGCCAGCTCACCAAGTCCGAGCTCCTACAATGAGCAGTTCTTC. Protein sequence: CASSPSPSSYNEQFF.

Details on this clone: The germline gene is not matched at one end of the junction; a read error may be the cause. The same CDR3 arises from other DNA sequences in this sample as well. The chain joins TRBV7-9 to TRBJ1-2, with D possibly being TRBD1 (6 bases). Per germline, CDR1 SEHNR and CDR2 FQNEAQ (reference sequence). The CDR3 extends over 13 amino acids. Written as DNA, the CDR3 is TGTGCCAGCAGCTTACCGAACAGGGATGGCTACACTTTC. Translated: CASSLPNRDGYTF.

The CDR3 here is CASRNEMAGETQYF. CDR3 sequence (DNA): TGTGCCAGCAGGAACGAGATGGCGGGAGAGACCCAGTACTTC. This sequence joins TRBV6-5 and TRBJ2-5, with D perhaps TRBD2 (5 bases). CDR1 and CDR2 from the germline V gene are MNHEY and SVGAGI. V was clipped by 6 bases and J by 4 bases, with 15 bases between them. CDR3 length equals 14 residues.

This clone has just one count. The rearrangement links TRBV20-1 to TRBJ1-4, with TRBD1 matching 8 bases. From germline, CDR1 is DFQATT and CDR2 SNEGSKA (reference sequence). V lost 3 bases to trimming and J lost 7 bases; unmatched junction nucleotides: 7. The CDR3 extends over 14 amino acids. The CDR3 reads CSASPGGAGEKLFF. CDR3 DNA: TGCAGTGCTAGTCCAGGGGGCGCCGGTGAAAAACTGTTTTTT.

The rearrangement joins TRBV30 to TRBJ1-5; perhaps TRBD1 as D (6 bases). V was clipped by 3 bases and J by 4 bases, with 19 bases between them. Germline V gene data show CDR1 as GTSNPN and CDR2 as SVGIG (reference sequence). The CDR3 covers 16 residues. The CDR3 nucleotides read TGTGCCTGGAGCGAAGGACAGTCCTTGGGAAATCAGCCCCAGCATTTT. Its translation: CAWSEGQSLGNQPQHF.

This clone has just a few counts. The chain links TRBV11-1 to TRBJ2-5, with 7 positions matching TRBD2. Germline CDR1 and CDR2: SGHAT and FQDESV (reference sequence). The length of the CDR3 is 16 residues. With V trimmed by 5 bases and J by 3 bases, 12 bases remained unmatched. The CDR3 loop reads CASSRSAGGWEETQYF. CDR3 sequence (DNA): TGTGCCAGCAGCCGTAGCGCCGGGGGGTGGGAAGAGACCCAGTACTTC.

The chain employs TRBV2 and TRBJ2-2, with 9 bases matching TRBD1. V lost 6 bases to trimming and J lost 5 bases; unmatched junction nucleotides: 4. Germline assignment: CDR1 SNHLY and CDR2 FYNNEI. CDR3 length: 14 residues. The CDR3: CASRGQGGTGELFF. CDR3 nucleotide sequence: TGTGCCAGCAGGGGACAGGGAGGGACCGGGGAGCTGTTTTTT.

The chain uses TRBV3-1 (or the pseudogene TRBV3-2) and TRBJ2-2; maybe TRBD1 (6 bases). Trimming cost V 3 bases and J 6 bases, with 17 bases left between them. This CDR3 is 16 amino acids long. Per the germline V gene, CDR1 is LGHDT and CDR2 is YNNKEL (reference sequence). As DNA, the CDR3 is TGTGCCAGCAGCCACGGGTACACAGGGAGCGCCGGGGAGCTGTTTTTT. Amino acids: CASSHGYTGSAGELFF.

V is TRBV3-1 (or the pseudogene TRBV3-2) and J is TRBJ1-2; the D is unclear. CDR3 length equals 13 residues. The ends were cut back, 3 bases at V and 3 bases at J, with 8 bases in the middle. Germline CDR1 reads LGHDT; CDR2 reads YNNKEL (reference sequence). CDR3 residues: CASSHQSYYGYTF. DNA of the CDR3: TGTGCCAGCAGCCACCAAAGCTACTATGGCTACACCTTC.

The chain couples TRBV5-6 to TRBJ2-7; D gene ambiguous. The V gene lost 1 base and the J gene lost 7 bases, with 9 bases spanning the gap. The CDR3 sequence is 12 residues long. From germline, CDR1 is SGHDT and CDR2 YYEEEE. The CDR3 reads CASSLTATEQYF. In nucleotides, the CDR3 is TGTGCCAGCAGCTTGACCGCGACAGAGCAGTACTTC.

This chain uses TRBV4-1 with TRBJ1-5; possibly TRBD1 for D (6 bases). The CDR3 extends over 14 amino acids. Trimming took off 4 bases at V and 6 bases at J, with 13 bases between the two ends. The germline V gene encodes CDR1 MGHRA and CDR2 YSYEKL. The CDR3 reads CASSPGQLSQPQHF. The CDR3 DNA reads TGCGCCAGCAGCCCTGGACAGCTCAGTCAGCCCCAGCATTTT.

The chain carries TRBV6-5 and TRBJ1-3; D remains ambiguous. Trimming stripped 5 bases from V and 2 bases from J, with 13 bases between. The CDR3 contains 15 residues. Germline lookup yields CDR1 MNHEY and CDR2 SVGAGI. This CDR3 reads CASSLHDPAGNTIYF. The CDR3 region has the DNA TGTGCCAGCAGTCTCCACGATCCAGCTGGAAACACCATATATTTT.

J is TRBJ2-2 and V is TRBV7-3; 8 bases line up with TRBD1. Per the germline V gene, CDR1 is SGHTA and CDR2 is FQGTGA. The CDR3 consists of 15 residues. J was trimmed by 0 bases and V by 3 bases; bases with no gene match: 0. For the CDR3, the DNA is TGTGCCAGCAGCTTGACAGGGGCGAACACCGGGGAGCTGTTTTTT. It encodes CASSLTGANTGELFF. The whole variable domain, filled in from reference TRBV7-3 and TRBJ2-2, reads GAGVSQTPSNKVTEKGKYVELRCDPISGHTALYWYRQSLGQGPEFLIYFQGTGAADDSGLPNDRFFAVRPEGSVSTLKIQRTERGDSAVYLCASSLTGANTGELFFGEGSRLTVL.

The DNA for the CDR3 is TGCGCCAGCAGCCAAGATAGGGCTAGCGGGGGATACAATGAGCAGTTCTTC. Encoded protein: CASSQDRASGGYNEQFF. The V gene is TRBV4-1, the J gene TRBJ2-1, with TRBD2 identical over 10 bases. Germline CDR1 reads MGHRA; CDR2 reads YSYEKL. V was clipped by 0 bases and J by 4 bases; unmatched bases: 6. This CDR3 is 17 amino acids long.

This chain uses TRBV30 with TRBJ1-4; TRBD1 agrees at 9 bases. This CDR3 comprises 15 residues. V shed 5 bases and J 7 bases; nucleotides not matched to a gene: 11. Germline CDR1 and CDR2: GTSNPN and SVGIG (reference sequence). The CDR3 nucleotides read TGTGCCTGGGGGGACAGGGCGGCGGTTCGTGAAAAACTGTTTTTT. Translated, it gives CAWGDRAAVREKLFF.

The chain combines TRBV24-1 with TRBJ1-1, with D possibly being TRBD1 (6 bases). V was trimmed by 8 bases and J by 1 base, leaving 13 bases between them. There are 14 residues in the CDR3. Germline values: CDR1 KGHDR, CDR2 SFDVKD. The CDR3 here is CATKTGTENTEAFF. The CDR3 DNA sequence: TGTGCCACCAAAACAGGGACGGAGAACACTGAAGCTTTCTTT.

CDR3 bases: TGTGCCAGCAGTTACCCGGGAAAGGGGGTAAATCAGCCCCAGCATTTT. Translating gives CASSYPGKGVNQPQHF. The gene calls are TRBV6-5 and TRBJ1-5, with D tentatively TRBD1 (6 bases). The germline CDR1 and CDR2 sequences are MNHEY and SVGAGI. The ends were cut back, 2 bases at V and 4 bases at J, with 15 bases in the middle. This CDR3 comprises 16 residues.

The chain uses TRBV5-1 and TRBJ2-3; D gene unclear. Per the germline V gene, CDR1 is SGHRS and CDR2 is YFSETQ. Between the trimmed V and J ends, which lost 6 bases and 2 bases, there was a span of 13 bases. The CDR3 consists of 14 residues. CDR3 loop: CASTSAIITDTQYF. The CDR3 bases are TGCGCCAGCACCTCCGCGATAATCACAGATACGCAGTATTTT. The whole variable domain, filled in from reference TRBV5-1 and TRBJ2-3, reads KAGVTQTPRYLIKTRGQQVTLSCSPISGHRSVSWYQQTPGQGLQFLFEYFSETQRNKGNFPGRFSGRQFSNSRSEMNVSTLELGDSALYLCASTSAIITDTQYFGPGTRLTVL.

Only a few counts were recorded for this clone. The chain recombines TRBV7-9 with TRBJ1-6; the match to TRBD1 covers 9 bases. Unmatched junction bases numbered 5, after V lost 4 bases and J lost 7 bases. CDR1 and CDR2 (germline): SEHNR, FQNEAQ (reference sequence). The CDR3 is 15 amino acids. This chain's CDR3 is CASSYLGTGNSPLHF. The CDR3 DNA is TGTGCCAGCAGCTATCTGGGGACAGGGAATTCACCCCTCCACTTT.

This rearrangement joins TRBV5-8 to TRBJ2-2; 14 bases match TRBD2. V was clipped by 4 bases and J by 4 bases; unmatched bases: 3. There are 16 residues in the CDR3. Looked up from germline, CDR1 is SGHTS and CDR2 is YDEGEE. The CDR3 DNA is TGTGCCAGCAGCCAGGGACTAGCGGGGGTCACCGGGGAGCTGTTTTTT. It specifies CASSQGLAGVTGELFF.

V gene TRBV7-9 combines with J gene TRBJ1-2; D gene uncertain. Germline values: CDR1 SEHNR, CDR2 FQNEAQ (reference sequence). With 5 bases removed from V and 5 bases from J, the gap between germline ends came to 9 bases. CDR3 length: 12 residues. CDR3 sequence reads: CASSREPYGYTF. The CDR3 DNA reads as TGTGCCAGCAGCCGCGAGCCGTATGGCTACACCTTC.

V usage is TRBV5-1 and J usage is TRBJ1-2; a weak D match, TRBD1 (5 bases). Germline lookup yields CDR1 SGHRS and CDR2 YFSETQ. There are 15 residues in the CDR3. The V and J ends lost 2 bases and 1 base respectively, with 12 bases between them. The DNA for the CDR3 is TGCGCCAGCAGCTTTGGGGCGGATTTTAACTATGGCTACACCTTC. Translation gives CASSFGADFNYGYTF.

The chain carries TRBV5-1 and TRBJ2-3, with 11 bases lining up with TRBD2. In germline, CDR1 is SGHRS, CDR2 YFSETQ. The length of the CDR3 is 15 residues. Trimming at V came to 4 bases and at J to 4 bases, leaving 5 bases not matched to a gene. The CDR3 DNA sequence: TGCGCCAGCAGCGGGACTAGCGGTTTGTCAGATACGCAGTATTTT. Amino acid sequence: CASSGTSGLSDTQYF.